This passage covers 30 T cell receptor beta chains from one sample sequenced in a study of blood T cell repertoires in COVID-19. The assay was immunoSEQ multiplex PCR, and TCRdb's table has in-frame clones only and misses some. Of 100,000 to 120,000 clones listed, nearly 80% are singletons. Sequences were obtained from peripheral blood. The receptors were gathered from a woman older than 75 with active or convalescent COVID-19.

The chain uses TRBV12-3 or TRBV12-4 and TRBJ1-6; 9 bases align to TRBD1. There are 12 residues in the CDR3. V shed 6 bases, J shed 10 bases, and the junction held 1 base outside the gene matches. Here the CDR3 reads CASRTGGSPLHF. CDR3 sequence (DNA): TGTGCCAGCAGGACAGGGGGATCACCCCTCCACTTT.

V gene TRBV3-1 (or the pseudogene TRBV3-2) combines with J gene TRBJ2-1; TRBD2 matches at 8 bases. The V and J ends lost 4 bases and 4 bases, in that order; junction bases with no gene match: 9. The V gene's germline CDR1 is LGHDT and CDR2 YNNKEL (reference sequence). The CDR3 has 16 amino acids. DNA of the CDR3: TGTGCCAGCAGCCCCAGGACTAGCCCATCGTACAATGAGCAGTTCTTC. The encoded protein is CASSPRTSPSYNEQFF.

CDR3: CASSIGAPSGRSSYNEQFF. The CDR3 DNA reads as TGTGCCAGTAGTATAGGAGCGCCTAGCGGGAGGTCCTCCTACAATGAGCAGTTCTTC. The chain joins TRBV19 to TRBJ2-1; TRBD2 matches at 11 bases. The junction had 8 bases not matched to a gene; V was cut back by 1 base and J by 0 bases. CDR3 length equals 19 residues. CDR1 and CDR2 (germline): LNHDA, SQIVND (reference sequence).

The chain couples TRBV10-3 to TRBJ1-1; 12 nucleotides align to TRBD1. J lost 0 bases, V lost 0 bases, and 8 bases had no gene match. The CDR3 sequence is 19 residues long. Germline V gene lookup returns CDR1 ENHRY and CDR2 SYGVKD. The CDR3 coding sequence is TGTGCCATCAGTGAGTCGGCCGCGGGACAGGGGGCCTTGAACACTGAAGCTTTCTTT. This gives the protein CAISESAAGQGALNTEAFF.

The chain employs TRBV5-1 and TRBJ2-1; TRBD1 matches 7 bases. Trimming took 0 bases from V and 1 from J; bases not matched to a gene: 4. The length of the CDR3 is 16 residues. CDR1 and CDR2 from the germline V gene are SGHRS and YFSETQ. The CDR3 loop reads CASSLETGYSYNEQFF. The DNA of the CDR3 is TGCGCCAGCAGCTTGGAGACAGGGTATTCCTACAATGAGCAGTTCTTC.

The rearrangement uses TRBV9 and TRBJ2-3, with TRBD2 identical over 7 bases. Germline CDR1 reads SGDLS; CDR2 reads YYNGEE. The V segment lost 4 bases and the J segment 3 bases; nucleotides outside the gene matches: 11. This CDR3 is 16 amino acids long. The CDR3 loop reads CASSRGGRARTDTQYF. For the CDR3, the DNA is TGTGCCAGCAGCCGAGGAGGGAGGGCCCGGACAGATACGCAGTATTTT.

The rearrangement links TRBV29-1 to TRBJ1-1; 8 nucleotides line up with TRBD1. With V trimmed by 5 bases and J by 0 bases, 5 bases remained unmatched. The CDR3 contains 14 residues. Germline lookup yields CDR1 SQVTM and CDR2 ANQGSEA. CDR3 in amino acids: CSVRTGNMNTEAFF. In DNA form, the CDR3 reads TGCAGCGTTCGGACAGGGAATATGAACACTGAAGCTTTCTTT.

The chain recombines TRBV7-6 with TRBJ2-7; 13 nucleotides align to TRBD2. Germline lookup yields CDR1 SGHVS and CDR2 FNYEAQ. The CDR3 consists of 21 residues. With 2 bases clipped from V and 2 bases from J, the junction kept 18 bases outside the gene matches. The CDR3 DNA sequence: TGTGCCAGCAGCTTACGGGAAGATACTAGCGGGAGGGCCCCTTCCACCTACGAGCAGTACTTC. Residues: CASSLREDTSGRAPSTYEQYF.

This sequence joins TRBV18 and TRBJ2-1; 7 bases line up with TRBD1. Unmatched junction bases numbered 4, after V lost 1 base and J lost 1 base. The CDR3 totals 16 residues. Germline V gene lookup returns CDR1 KGHSH and CDR2 LQKENI. The CDR3 protein is CASSPQTGDSYNEQFF. For the CDR3, the DNA is TGTGCCAGCTCACCACAAACAGGGGATTCCTACAATGAGCAGTTCTTC.

Only a few counts were recorded for this clone. This chain joins TRBV7-2 and TRBJ2-7; 9 bases fit TRBD2. CDR1 and CDR2 from the germline V gene are SGHTA and FQGNSA. This CDR3 spans 13 amino acids. J lost 6 bases, V lost 3 bases, and 3 bases had no gene match. The CDR3 here is CASSFQREVEQYF. The CDR3 DNA sequence: TGTGCCAGCAGCTTTCAGCGGGAGGTCGAGCAGTACTTC.

This clone appeared a few times. The chain carries TRBV19 and TRBJ1-4; D is possibly TRBD1 (5 bases). Trimming cost V 7 bases and J 3 bases, with 15 bases left between them. The length of the CDR3 is 15 residues. The V gene's germline CDR1 is LNHDA and CDR2 SQIVND (reference sequence). The CDR3 is CASTRQGSANEKLFF. CDR3 sequence (DNA): TGTGCCAGTACCCGGCAGGGTTCGGCTAATGAAAAACTGTTTTTT.

The rearrangement joins TRBV11-1 to TRBJ2-5; D gene uncertain. The germline gives CDR1 SGHAT, CDR2 FQDESV (reference sequence). The CDR3 spans 15 residues. Trimming shortened V by 1 base and J by 2 bases, and 11 bases separated the two germline ends. The CDR3 DNA reads as TGTGCCAGCAGCTTAGTTTTGGCCTTACAAGAGACCCAGTACTTC. Translating it yields CASSLVLALQETQYF. Looking up the rest from reference TRBV11-1 and TRBJ2-5 gives the full variable domain: EAEVAQSPRYKITEKSQAVAFWCDPISGHATLYWYRQILGQGPELLVQFQDESVVDDSQLPKDRFSAERLKGVDSTLKIQPAELGDSAMYLCASSLVLALQETQYFGPGTRLLVL.

The sample holds a few counts of this clone. This sample also contains other DNA sequences that code for the same CDR3. The chain employs TRBV7-9 and TRBJ1-2; weak D call: TRBD1 (5 bases). The CDR3 extends over 13 amino acids. From germline, CDR1 is SEHNR and CDR2 FQNEAQ (reference sequence). Trimming cost V 3 bases and J 4 bases, with 9 bases left between them. The DNA of the CDR3 is TGTGCCAGCAGCTTGGGCCAGGGCTATGGCTACACCTTC. Protein: CASSLGQGYGYTF.

The chain links TRBV19 to TRBJ2-2, with 12 nucleotides matching TRBD2. Germline-derived CDR1 and CDR2 are LNHDA and SQIVND (reference sequence). The CDR3 contains 16 residues. V gave up 6 bases and J gave up 4 bases; unmatched junction bases: 6. The CDR3: CASRILAGGVTGELFF. CDR3 bases: TGTGCCAGTAGGATACTAGCGGGAGGAGTCACCGGGGAGCTGTTTTTT.

V and J are TRBV21-1 and TRBJ2-4; the tabulated D call, TRBD2, remains unverified against the DNA. TRBV21-1 is labeled a pseudogene. The CDR3 is 21 amino acids. The CDR3 nucleotides are TGTGCCAGCAGCAAAAGGAAGACCGGGACTAGCGGGAAGTTAGCCAAAAACATTCAGTACTTC. Its translation: CASSKRKTGTSGKLAKNIQYF.

The chain is built from TRBV3-1 (or the pseudogene TRBV3-2) and TRBJ2-1; perhaps TRBD2 as D (6 bases). The CDR3 totals 16 residues. Germline CDR1 and CDR2: LGHDT and YNNKEL (reference sequence). Trimming removed 2 bases from V and 8 bases from J, with 19 bases in between. The CDR3 nucleotides read TGTGCCAGCAGCCAAACCCTCCTTGGGCCGGGGGATGAGCAGTTCTTC. It specifies CASSQTLLGPGDEQFF.

The J gene is TRBJ2-6, the V gene TRBV5-1, with 9 positions matching TRBD2. CDR1 and CDR2 (germline): SGHRS, YFSETQ. V shed 0 bases, J shed 2 bases, and the junction held 6 bases outside the gene matches. This CDR3 has 18 amino acids. The CDR3 spells CASSLDYSGSTGANVLTF. DNA of the CDR3: TGCGCCAGCAGCTTGGATTATAGCGGGAGTACTGGGGCCAACGTCCTGACTTTC.

This chain uses TRBV7-2 with TRBJ2-5, with TRBD1 matching over 7 bases. The CDR3 is 17 residues long. The V and J ends lost 5 bases and 3 bases, in that order; junction bases with no gene match: 15. In germline, CDR1 is SGHTA, CDR2 FQGNSA. CDR3 residues: CASSPSYPGQMKETQYF. The CDR3 DNA is TGTGCCAGCAGCCCGTCCTACCCGGGACAGATGAAAGAGACCCAGTACTTC.

This clone has just a few counts. The V and J genes are TRBV4-2 and TRBJ2-7; TRBD1 matches at 10 bases. The V segment lost 5 bases and the J segment 3 bases; nucleotides outside the gene matches: 7. This CDR3 region has 15 residues. Germline V gene lookup returns CDR1 LGHNA and CDR2 YNFKEQ. CDR3 coding DNA: TGTGCCAGCAGCTTAGGACAGGGGGAAAACTACGAGCAGTACTTC. This codes for CASSLGQGENYEQYF.

This clone was seen only a few times. The chain has TRBV5-1 and TRBJ2-6, with 11 bases fitting TRBD1. Germline V gives CDR1 SGHRS, CDR2 YFSETQ. V was clipped by 4 bases and J by 0 bases; unmatched bases: 3. The CDR3 extends over 17 amino acids. The CDR3 region has the DNA TGCGCCAGCAGCGAAGGGACAGGGGGCTCTGGGGCCAACGTCCTGACTTTC. Amino acid sequence: CASSEGTGGSGANVLTF.

V usage is TRBV10-2 and J usage is TRBJ2-2; no definite D call. The length of the CDR3 is 11 residues. Germline assignment: CDR1 WSHSY and CDR2 SAAADI. Trimming removed 6 bases at V and 4 bases at J, with 3 bases between. CDR3 coding DNA: TGCGCCAGCAGCCGCACCGGGGAGCTGTTTTTT. This codes for CASSRTGELFF.

About this clone: Other nucleotide sequences in the sample specify the same CDR3. This rearrangement joins TRBV9 to TRBJ2-1; 9 positions match TRBD2. Germline V gene data show CDR1 as SGDLS and CDR2 as YYNGEE. This CDR3 region has 15 residues. With 2 bases clipped from V and 4 bases from J, the junction kept 4 bases outside the gene matches. CDR3 amino acids: CASSVTSGTYNEQFF. The CDR3, as DNA: TGTGCCAGCAGCGTGACTAGCGGAACTTACAATGAGCAGTTCTTC.

The J gene is TRBJ1-2, the V gene TRBV5-6, with 9 bases lining up with TRBD1. The V gene end was trimmed by 4 bases and the J gene end by 5 bases; junction bases not matched to a gene: 9. Germline V gene sequence: CDR1 SGHDT, CDR2 YYEEEE. The CDR3 sequence is 15 residues long. Written as DNA, the CDR3 is TGTGCCAGCAGCCTGCGGACAGGGGTTTATTATGGCTACACCTTC. Its protein product is CASSLRTGVYYGYTF.

This rearrangement joins TRBV4-1 to TRBJ1-6; 7 bases line up with TRBD1. The CDR3 spans 16 residues. CDR1 and CDR2 (germline): MGHRA, YSYEKL. Losses at the gene ends were 1 base for V and 6 bases for J; bases not matched to a gene: 6. CDR3 sequence: CASSQATGTVNSPLHF. Here the CDR3 DNA reads TGCGCCAGCAGCCAAGCTACCGGGACAGTTAATTCACCCCTCCACTTT.

A single count supports this clone. The genes are TRBV2 and TRBJ2-2; 12 bases are shared with TRBD2. V shed 6 bases and J 7 bases; nucleotides not matched to a gene: 18. Per the germline V gene, CDR1 is SNHLY and CDR2 is FYNNEI. CDR3 length equals 19 residues. The CDR3 is CASRTVYPSGRASVGELFF. The CDR3 DNA reads as TGTGCCAGCAGAACAGTTTACCCTAGCGGGAGGGCCTCGGTCGGGGAGCTGTTTTTT. Complete variable domain (other parts from reference TRBV2 and TRBJ2-2): EPEVTQTPSHQVTQMGQEVILRCVPISNHLYFYWYRQILGQKVEFLVSFYNNEISEKSEIFDDQFSVERPDGSNFTLKIRSTKLEDSAMYFCASRTVYPSGRASVGELFFGEGSRLTVL.

Note on this clone: Other DNA sequences in this specimen translate into the identical CDR3. V is TRBV12-3 or TRBV12-4 and J is TRBJ1-1; D is unresolved. V was shortened by 3 bases and J by 4 bases, with 9 bases between the two germline ends. The CDR3 spans 13 residues. In nucleotides, the CDR3 is TGTGCCAGCAGTTTGCGGGGTGTCACTGAAGCTTTCTTT. It is translated as CASSLRGVTEAFF.

The chain employs TRBV11-1 and TRBJ2-5, with D perhaps matching TRBD2 (6 bases). The V gene lost 3 bases and the J gene lost 4 bases, with 9 bases spanning the gap. The CDR3 has 13 residues. Germline V gene data show CDR1 as SGHAT and CDR2 as FQDESV (reference sequence). The chain's CDR3 is CASSLGTLETQYF. CDR3 in DNA: TGTGCCAGCAGCTTGGGGACTTTAGAGACCCAGTACTTC.

The V and J genes are TRBV19 and TRBJ1-5, with D perhaps TRBD1 (5 bases). Germline V gene data show CDR1 as LNHDA and CDR2 as SQIVND (reference sequence). The CDR3 covers 15 residues. Deletions cut 6 bases from V and 0 bases from J, with 12 bases between. CDR3 sequence: CASRKDTLSNQPQHF. DNA of the CDR3: TGTGCCAGTAGGAAGGACACCCTTAGCAATCAGCCCCAGCATTTT.

The chain is built from TRBV7-2 and TRBJ2-2, with unresolved D. Germline loops: CDR1 SGHTA, CDR2 FQGNSA. There are 15 residues in the CDR3. The V and J ends lost 2 bases and 1 base respectively, with 8 bases between them. The CDR3 DNA follows: TGTGCCAGCAGCTTATTCGCCGGGAACACCGGGGAGCTGTTTTTT. This sequence encodes CASSLFAGNTGELFF.

This sequence joins TRBV9 and TRBJ2-1; TRBD2 matches 7 bases. CDR3 length: 15 residues. Per the germline V gene, CDR1 is SGDLS and CDR2 is YYNGEE. With V trimmed by 2 bases and J by 2 bases, 4 bases remained unmatched. The CDR3 loop is CASSVGRGAYNEQFF. The CDR3, as DNA: TGTGCCAGCAGCGTGGGCCGGGGGGCCTACAATGAGCAGTTCTTC.